These 8 T cell receptor beta chains originate from one sample sequenced in a study of technical replicates of blood from several donors (dated 2017 in TCRdb). Library prep was done by the immunoSEQ multiplex PCR assay. TCRdb mirrors the immuneACCESS table, restricted to in-frame sequences. Some clones are absent from its copies; in checked studies, under half trace to an unresolved V gene, and the reason for the others is unknown. This sample comprises about 94,000 clones, under 97% of them detected only once. About 0.21% of the sample lies in the top ten. Sequenced material: T cells isolated from PBMCs. The source of these receptors is a human donor in good health.

The gene calls are TRBV9 and TRBJ1-2; 9 bases match TRBD1. V shed 4 bases and J 3 bases; nucleotides not matched to a gene: 7. CDR1 is SGDLS, CDR2 YYNGEE, per germline. The CDR3 spans 15 residues. CDR3 DNA: TGTGCCAGCAGCCTAAGGACAGGGGTATACTATGGCTACACCTTC. Protein sequence: CASSLRTGVYYGYTF.

The chain links TRBV6-1 to TRBJ2-5; 8 bases agree with TRBD1. V lost 5 bases, J lost 3 bases, and 8 bases stayed unmatched. This CDR3 is 15 amino acids long. Germline V lookup: CDR1 MNHNS, CDR2 SASEGT. CDR3 residues: CASSNTQGVEETQYF. CDR3 nucleotide sequence: TGTGCCAGCAGTAACACACAGGGGGTCGAAGAGACCCAGTACTTC.

This sequence joins TRBV7-8 and TRBJ1-5, with D perhaps TRBD1 (5 bases). CDR3 length equals 16 residues. Germline CDR1 reads SGHVS; CDR2 reads FQNEAQ. Trimming took off 4 bases at V and 7 bases at J, with 20 bases between the two ends. CDR3 nucleotides: TGTGCCAGCAGCTCCCGGGGAGGAGGGGTTAGGCAGCCCCAGCATTTT. Its translation: CASSSRGGGVRQPQHF.

This sequence joins TRBV7-2 and TRBJ1-4, with D possibly matching TRBD1 (5 bases). The germline V and J ends were trimmed by 3 bases and 3 bases, with 8 bases remaining between them. Germline V gene lookup returns CDR1 SGHTA and CDR2 FQGNSA. The CDR3 consists of 14 residues. The CDR3 DNA reads as TGTGCCAGCAGCTTTGAAGGGGCTAATGAAAAACTGTTTTTT. It encodes CASSFEGANEKLFF.

The chain combines TRBV6-1 with TRBJ2-7; perhaps TRBD2 as D (6 bases). The CDR3 runs to 15 residues. The germline V gene has CDR1 MNHNS and CDR2 SASEGT. V lost 3 bases, J lost 3 bases, and 15 bases lay in between. The CDR3 loop reads CASSETPGLFYEQYF. The CDR3 DNA sequence: TGTGCCAGCAGTGAGACCCCGGGACTGTTCTACGAGCAGTACTTC.

J is TRBJ2-7 and V is TRBV28, with TRBD2 identical over 8 bases. CDR1 MDHEN and CDR2 SYDVKM come from the germline V gene. With 8 bases clipped from V and 2 bases from J, the junction kept 5 bases outside the gene matches. The CDR3 has 13 amino acids. This CDR3 is CASASGPTYEQYF. In DNA form, the CDR3 reads TGTGCCAGCGCTAGCGGGCCTACCTACGAGCAGTACTTC.

The chain links TRBV11-2 to TRBJ2-6; D call uncertain. CDR1 and CDR2 from the germline V gene are SGHAT and FQNNGV. Trimming left V 1 base short and J 0 bases short, with 7 bases between. The CDR3 totals 16 residues. CDR3 DNA: TGTGCCAGCAGCTTAGTCGGTGGCTCTGGGGCCAACGTCCTGACTTTC. Amino acids: CASSLVGGSGANVLTF. Supplemented by reference TRBV11-2 and TRBJ2-6, the full variable domain reads EAGVAQSPRYKIIEKRQSVAFWCNPISGHATLYWYQQILGQGPKLLIQFQNNGVVDDSQLPKDRFSAERLKGVDSTLKIQPAKLEDSAVYLCASSLVGGSGANVLTFGAGSRLTVL.

The CDR3 nucleotides are TGTGCCAGCAGCTTGACAGGGCCTGGAAACACCATATATTTT. This codes for CASSLTGPGNTIYF. The chain has TRBV11-2 and TRBJ1-3; 7 nucleotides match TRBD1. Germline V CDR1 and CDR2: SGHAT, FQNNGV. This CDR3 has 14 amino acids. J lost 2 bases, V lost 3 bases, and 1 base had no gene match.